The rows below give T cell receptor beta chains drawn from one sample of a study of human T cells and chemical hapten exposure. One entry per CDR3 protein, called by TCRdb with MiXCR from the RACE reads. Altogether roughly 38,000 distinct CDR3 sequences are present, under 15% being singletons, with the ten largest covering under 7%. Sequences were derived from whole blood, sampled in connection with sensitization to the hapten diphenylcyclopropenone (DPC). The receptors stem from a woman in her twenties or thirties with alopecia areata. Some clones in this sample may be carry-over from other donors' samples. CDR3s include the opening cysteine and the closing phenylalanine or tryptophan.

cdr3_aa: CASIKETQYF; j_call: TRBJ2-5; v_call: TRBV21-1
cdr3_aa: CASSAGRVIRTGNTIYF; j_call: TRBJ1-3; v_call: TRBV9
cdr3_aa: CATLTWGGKTDTQYF; j_call: TRBJ2-3; v_call: TRBV28
cdr3_aa: CASSPAGVMYEQFF; j_call: TRBJ2-1; v_call: TRBV7-3
cdr3_aa: CASSQDRGEMEKNIQYF; j_call: TRBJ2-4; v_call: TRBV3-2
cdr3_aa: CASSKEDNEQFF; j_call: TRBJ2-1; v_call: TRBV7-3
cdr3_aa: CSGAIGGGGYTF; j_call: TRBJ1-2; v_call: TRBV20-1
cdr3_aa: CSARALASDTGELFF; j_call: TRBJ2-2; v_call: TRBV20-1
cdr3_aa: CASSPTSGRTTGELFF; j_call: TRBJ2-2; v_call: TRBV18
cdr3_aa: CVIAEELSTDTQYF; j_call: TRBJ2-3; v_call: TRBV19
cdr3_aa: CASSPPGETQYF; j_call: TRBJ2-5; v_call: TRBV9
cdr3_aa: CASSSGSSGANVLTF; j_call: TRBJ2-6; v_call: TRBV7-9
cdr3_aa: CASSFGRSYEQYF; j_call: TRBJ2-7; v_call: TRBV28
cdr3_aa: CSAGGGPVEKLFF; j_call: TRBJ1-4; v_call: TRBV20-1
cdr3_aa: CASSGGLFGTQYF; j_call: TRBJ2-5; v_call: TRBV6-1
cdr3_aa: CSVEGVSDVSREQYF; j_call: TRBJ2-7; v_call: TRBV29-1